The 29 T cell receptor beta chains below were found in one sample sequenced in a study of blood T cell repertoires in acute mononucleosis. Assay: immunoSEQ multiplex PCR; the TCRdb copy retains only in-frame clones and omits some. The sample consists of over a thousand clones, more than 20% of them appearing once. Time point given: convalescence about 6 months (5-8 months) after acute presentation (visit 7). Specimen: EBV YVL epitope tetramer+ CD8+ T cells sorted from PBMCs, collected during convalescence from infectious mononucleosis. Subset defined: CD8 T cells binding a tetramer with EBV BRLF1 109-117 peptide (YVL-BR). Source of these receptors: a woman under 30 with infectious mononucleosis caused by EBV.

This clone was detected only a few times. The gene calls are TRBV27 and TRBJ2-2; 7 nucleotides line up with TRBD2. In germline, CDR1 is MNHEY, CDR2 SMNVEV (reference sequence). Losses at the gene ends were 6 bases for V and 5 bases for J; bases not matched to a gene: 6. This CDR3 spans 14 amino acids. This chain's CDR3 is CASRPWGGTGELFF. CDR3 in DNA: TGTGCCAGCAGACCCTGGGGAGGGACCGGGGAGCTGTTTTTT.

The rearrangement links TRBV7-4 to TRBJ2-7, with TRBD1 matching over 7 bases. Trimming cost V 6 bases and J 1 base; bases outside gene matches: 3. The CDR3 totals 13 residues. CDR1 SGHVT and CDR2 SQSDAQ come from the germline V gene. CDR3 sequence reads: CASSWTGSYEQYF. The CDR3 DNA sequence: TGTGCCAGCAGTTGGACAGGTTCCTACGAGCAGTACTTC.

A remark on this clone: A far larger clone lies a single base away; this is likely a read error. Other DNA sequences in the sample encode the same CDR3. This chain connects TRBV29-1 to TRBJ2-1; TRBD2 matches 13 bases. Germline values: CDR1 SQVTM, CDR2 ANQGSEA. The CDR3 contains 21 residues. The J segment lost 0 bases and the V segment lost 6 bases, leaving 20 bases of the junction unmatched. Written as DNA, the CDR3 is TGCAGCGTAGGAGGGACAGGGGCCGGGACTAGCGGGGCATACTCCTACAATGAGCAGTTCTTC. Translated, it gives CSVGGTGAGTSGAYSYNEQFF.

This clone was seen ten or more times. The CDR3 nucleotides are TGTGCCAGCAGCGCGCTACGGGACAGGGGGAACCAAGAGACCCAGTACTTC. It encodes CASSALRDRGNQETQYF. The gene calls are TRBV7-2 and TRBJ2-5; 11 nucleotides line up with TRBD1. Germline V lookup: CDR1 SGHTA, CDR2 FQGNSA. The CDR3 has 17 residues. V dropped 5 bases and J dropped 0; count of bases not matched to a gene: 8.

V usage is TRBV6-1 and J usage is TRBJ2-2, with TRBD2 matching over 7 bases. Per the germline V gene, CDR1 is MNHNS and CDR2 is SASEGT. The CDR3 consists of 14 residues. V was pared by 6 bases and J by 5 bases, with 6 bases of the junction left unmatched. CDR3 nucleotide sequence: TGTGCCAGCAGACCCTGGGGAGGGACCGGGGAGCTGTTTTTT. This translates into CASRPWGGTGELFF.

As to this clone: Distinct nucleotide sequences in the sample also encode this CDR3. This chain links TRBV28 with TRBJ1-4, with D possibly matching TRBD1 (5 bases). From germline, CDR1 is MDHEN and CDR2 SYDVKM. The CDR3 totals 10 residues. V gave up 9 bases and J gave up 13 bases, with 12 bases separating them. CDR3 loop: CASKPTGLFF. The CDR3 nucleotides are TGTGCCAGTAAACCTACAGGACTGTTTTTT.

On this clone itself: Relative to the germline gene, one junction end is altered; a read error may explain this. The gene calls are TRBV29-1 and TRBJ2-1; 13 nucleotides line up with TRBD2. From germline, CDR1 is SQVTM and CDR2 ANQGSEA. The CDR3 runs to 21 residues. DNA of the CDR3: TGCTGCGTAGGAGGGACTGTGTCCGGGACTAGCGGGGCATACTCCTTCAATGAGCAGTTCTTC. Translation gives CCVGGTVSGTSGAYSFNEQFF.

This clone was detected a few times. V usage is TRBV28 and J usage is TRBJ1-4; no clear D. The germline CDR1 and CDR2 sequences are MDHEN and SYDVKM. The CDR3 extends over 10 amino acids. V lost 9 bases and J 12 bases, leaving 11 bases between the germline ends. The CDR3 reads CASKPTELFF. CDR3 in DNA: TGTGCCAGTAAACCTACGGAACTGTTTTTT.

On this clone itself: With only one base between it and a far larger clone, this is likely a read error. The chain carries TRBV15 and TRBJ2-7; D is perhaps TRBD2 (6 bases). Trimming took off 1 base at V and 6 bases at J, with 13 bases between the two ends. In germline, CDR1 is LNHNV, CDR2 YYDKDF (reference sequence). This CDR3 region has 14 residues. CDR3 nucleotide sequence: TGTGCCACCAGCAGAGCAGCCGAGCGGGTCGAGCAGTACTTC. Its translation: CATSRAAERVEQYF.

The chain carries TRBV11-2 and TRBJ1-1; D is unresolved. Germline values: CDR1 SGHAT, CDR2 FQNNGV. This CDR3 comprises 15 residues. The ends were cut back, 6 bases at V and 1 base at J, with 15 bases in the middle. CDR3 nucleotide sequence: TGTGCCAGCAGTTACCCTACGGCTGGGAACACTGAAGCTTTCTTT. It is translated as CASSYPTAGNTEAFF.

This rearrangement joins TRBV7-2 to TRBJ1-2; no clear D gene. CDR1 and CDR2 from the germline V gene are SGHTA and FQGNSA. V was clipped by 5 bases and J by 9 bases, with 13 bases between them. This CDR3 region has 12 residues. CDR3 sequence reads: CASSPGPGSYTF. The CDR3, as DNA: TGTGCCAGCAGCCCCGGGCCCGGGAGCTACACCTTC. Full variable domain (remainder filled in from reference TRBV7-2 and TRBJ1-2): GAGVSQSPSNKVTEKGKDVELRCDPISGHTALYWYRQSLGQGLEFLIYFQGNSAPDKSGLPSDRFSAERTGGSVSTLTIQRTQQEDSAVYLCASSPGPGSYTFGSGTRLTVV.

Note on this clone: The identical CDR3 is also encoded by other nucleotide sequences in the sample. The rearrangement links TRBV29-1 to TRBJ2-1, with 9 bases fitting TRBD2. With V trimmed by 6 bases and J by 0 bases, 24 bases remained unmatched. The germline gives CDR1 SQVTM, CDR2 ANQGSEA. CDR3 length equals 21 residues. The CDR3 DNA follows: TGCAGCGTAGGAGGTACAGGGTCCGGGACTAGCTGGGCATACTCCTACAATGAGCAGTTCTTC. Protein sequence: CSVGGTGSGTSWAYSYNEQFF.

Details on this clone: The germline gene is not matched at one end of the junction; a read error may be the cause. In nucleotides, the CDR3 is TGCTGCGTAGGAGGGACTGGGTCCGGGACTAGCGGGGCATACTCCTTCAATGAGCAGTTCTTC. Translation gives CCVGGTGSGTSGAYSFNEQFF. V is TRBV29-1 and J is TRBJ2-1; 13 nucleotides match TRBD2. CDR3 length equals 21 residues. Germline V lookup: CDR1 SQVTM, CDR2 ANQGSEA.

The chain joins TRBV29-1 to TRBJ2-1, with 13 bases fitting TRBD2. The CDR3 totals 21 residues. Germline lookup yields CDR1 SQVTM and CDR2 ANQGSEA. This chain's CDR3 is CLVGGTGSGTSGAYSYNEQFF. The CDR3 nucleotides read TGCCTCGTAGGCGGGACAGGGTCCGGGACTAGCGGGGCATACTCCTACAATGAGCAGTTCTTC.

This clone was detected many times. An end of the junction does not agree with germline; a read error may underlie this. The same CDR3 can be traced to other DNA sequences in this sample. The chain uses TRBV10-2 and TRBJ2-5, with D possibly called TRBD1 or TRBD2 (5 bases each). The CDR3 sequence is 15 residues long. Germline assignment: CDR1 WSHSY and CDR2 SAAADI. CDR3 in DNA: TGTGCCAGCAGCGGCTTAAGGGGCAGTGGAGAGACCCAGTACTTC. It specifies CASSGLRGSGETQYF.

This clone was seen more than once but under ten times. A far larger clone is only one base removed, so a read error is likely. The genes are TRBV28 and TRBJ2-7; weak D call: TRBD1 (5 bases). The V gene lost 7 bases and the J gene lost 3 bases, with 13 bases spanning the gap. CDR3 length: 13 residues. The germline V gene encodes CDR1 MDHEN and CDR2 SYDVKM. The CDR3 nucleotides are TGTGCCAGCATCGGACACCTTAGCTACGAGCAGTACTTC. Translation: CASIGHLSYEQYF.

This clone was picked up a small number of times. A far larger clone is one nucleotide away, so this likely arose from a read error. The V call is TRBV27, the J call TRBJ1-1, with TRBD1 matching over 7 bases. CDR3 length equals 16 residues. Germline loops: CDR1 MNHEY, CDR2 SMNVEV (reference sequence). CDR3 protein: CASSFLGQTMNSEAFF. Written as DNA, the CDR3 is TGTGCCAGCAGTTTTCTGGGACAGACAATGAACTCTGAAGCTTTCTTT.

This clone was seen more than once but under ten times. The chain joins TRBV6-5 to TRBJ2-3, with no clear D. The CDR3 has 15 amino acids. Per germline, CDR1 MNHEY and CDR2 SVGAGI. Trimming stripped 5 bases from V and 10 bases from J, with 22 bases between. For the CDR3, the DNA is TGTGCCAGCAGTGCCCTACTTGGGTCATCGTCGTCGCAGTATTTT. Amino acids: CASSALLGSSSSQYF.

A few counts support this clone. J is TRBJ2-3 and V is TRBV7-3, with a weak D call TRBD2 (5 bases). V lost 5 bases and J lost 5, with 17 bases in between. This CDR3 comprises 15 residues. Per germline, CDR1 SGHTA and CDR2 FQGTGA. The CDR3: CASSQEPLSGDTQYF. CDR3 nucleotides: TGTGCCAGCAGCCAAGAACCCCTAAGCGGAGATACGCAGTATTTT.

Judged by abundance, this clone is hyperexpanded. This rearrangement joins TRBV28 to TRBJ2-7, with D possibly TRBD1 on 6 matching bases. CDR3 size: 13 residues. Per germline, CDR1 MDHEN and CDR2 SYDVKM. The V gene lost 7 bases and the J gene lost 3 bases, with 13 bases spanning the gap. Here the CDR3 reads CASMGHLSYEQYF. The CDR3 DNA reads as TGTGCCAGCATGGGACACCTTAGCTACGAGCAGTACTTC.

This clone was seen only once. One junction end disagrees with the germline gene, perhaps due to a read error. J is TRBJ2-1 and V is TRBV29-1; 13 nucleotides match TRBD2. The V gene's germline CDR1 is SQVTM and CDR2 ANQGSEA. The CDR3 loop spans 21 amino acids. The DNA of the CDR3 is TGCAGCGTAGGAGTGTCAGGGTCCGGGACTAGCGGGGCATACTCCTACAATGAGCTGTTCTTC. It codes for CSVGVSGSGTSGAYSYNELFF.

The V gene is TRBV4-2, the J gene TRBJ1-2; D uncertain. The germline CDR1 and CDR2 sequences are LGHNA and YNFKEQ. V dropped 4 bases and J dropped 8 bases, with 17 bases sitting between them. The CDR3 has 14 residues. The CDR3 reads CASSPGSSLRGYTF. The CDR3 DNA sequence: TGTGCCAGCAGCCCCGGCTCGAGCCTTAGGGGCTACACCTTC.

A word on this clone: A far larger clone is just one base off, so this is likely a read error. Other DNA sequences in the same sample also yield this CDR3. The chain has TRBV10-2 and TRBJ2-1; D remains ambiguous. The CDR3 runs 11 residues. Trimming left V 6 bases short and J 3 bases short, with 3 bases between. Germline V gene data show CDR1 as WSHSY and CDR2 as SAAADI. In DNA form, the CDR3 reads TGCGCCAGCAGCGACTACAATGAGCAGTTCTTC. The encoded protein is CASSDYNEQFF.

This clone was detected ten times or more. V gene TRBV28 combines with J gene TRBJ2-3, with D perhaps matching TRBD1 or TRBD2 (5 bases each). CDR3 length: 17 amino acids. Germline CDR1 and CDR2: MDHEN and SYDVKM. Trimming took 4 bases from V and 2 from J, leaving 19 bases between them. CDR3 DNA: TGTGCCAGCAGTTCTTCAATGACAGCTAGCTTCACAGATACGCAGTATTTT. Translation: CASSSSMTASFTDTQYF.

Details on this clone: This likely traces to a read error, being one base from a far larger clone. The J gene is TRBJ1-2, the V gene TRBV5-6; D gene ambiguous. V lost 4 bases and J 8 bases, leaving 18 bases between the germline ends. This CDR3 comprises 14 residues. Germline lookup yields CDR1 SGHDT and CDR2 YYEEEE. The CDR3 loop reads CASSPGASLRGYTF. CDR3 in DNA: TGTGCCAGCAGCCCCGGCGCGAGCCTTAGGGGCTACACCTTC.

This clone was recorded a few times. A far larger clone differs by one base, so this is likely a read error. J is TRBJ2-7 and V is TRBV25-1; 8 nucleotides agree with TRBD1. Germline-derived CDR1 and CDR2 are MGHDK and SYGVNS. This CDR3 has 13 residues. V trimming: 6 bases; J trimming: 3 bases; junction bases outside the gene matches: 4. Written as DNA, the CDR3 is TGTGCCAGCAGCGCAGGGGGCTACTACGAGCAGTACTTC. This codes for CASSAGGYYEQYF.

This clone turned up a few times. V gene TRBV7-3 combines with J gene TRBJ2-7; 9 bases map to TRBD2. The ends lost 6 bases at V and 2 bases at J; junction bases unmatched: 8. CDR3 length: 15 residues. Germline CDR1 reads SGHTA; CDR2 reads FQGTGA. This CDR3 reads CASSAYSGSAYEQYF. CDR3 DNA: TGTGCCAGCAGTGCTTATAGCGGGAGCGCCTACGAGCAGTACTTC.

This clone was seen a few times. The gene calls are TRBV2 and TRBJ2-5; tentatively, D is TRBD1 (5 bases). Germline CDR1 and CDR2: SNHLY and FYNNEI. This CDR3 region has 15 residues. V was shortened by 6 bases and J by 4 bases, with 18 bases between the two germline ends. Here the CDR3 reads CASSGLRGSGETQYF. The CDR3 DNA follows: TGTGCCAGCAGCGGCTTAAGGGGCAGTGGAGAGACCCAGTACTTC.

As regards this clone: An end of the junction does not agree with germline; a read error may underlie this. As DNA, the CDR3 is TGTGCCAGGAGTTTTCTGGGACAGTCAATGAACACTGAAGCTTTCTTT. This translates into CARSFLGQSMNTEAFF. This rearrangement joins TRBV27 to TRBJ1-1, with 7 positions matching TRBD1. In germline, CDR1 is MNHEY, CDR2 SMNVEV (reference sequence). This CDR3 has 16 residues.